This T cell receptor (beta chain) is from a study of cytomegalovirus exposure and HLA in healthy donors. Regarding the study as a whole: A later analysis found TCR association rates differed by HLA locus, highest for DRB1 and lowest for HLA-C.

Amplification used 60 Vbeta primers and 13 Jbeta primers. Original data processing: Among the unique TCR beta chains that a later analysis counted, about 81 million in all, roughly 11 million were shared. TCRdb's copy holds only in-frame clones and misses some; the assay was immunoSEQ multiplex PCR. That table furnishes V, J and clone size, whereas the DNA furnished D and trimming. Of under 150,000 clones listed, 65% to 85% are singletons. Worth noting for this clone: The target antigen is unknown.

The CDR3 is made up of 13 amino acids. The V segment lost 4 bases and the J segment 8 bases; nucleotides outside the gene matches: 7. Germline V CDR1 and CDR2: SQVTM, ANQGSEA. What was sequenced was PBMCs. This chain joins TRBV29-1 and TRBJ1-4, with TRBD1 identical over 7 bases. The TCR originated in a woman in her late teens or twenties in good health and CMV-seronegative. CDR3 DNA: TGCAGCGTTGGCGACAGGGTCGAAGAAAAACTGTTTTTT. It encodes CSVGDRVEEKLFF.